Below, 6 T cell receptor beta chains from the same sample are listed, as sequenced in a study of cytomegalovirus exposure and HLA in healthy donors. The PCR made use of 60 Vbeta and 13 Jbeta primers. Some clones are missing from TCRdb's copy, which holds only in-frame ones; the method was immunoSEQ multiplex PCR. The sample has some 150,000 clones, about 80% seen once; the top ten hold around 4.5%. Material for sequencing was PBMCs. Source of these receptors: a man in his forties or fifties in good health and CMV-seropositive.

The chain is built from TRBV4-2 and TRBJ1-6, with D perhaps matching TRBD1 (5 bases). With 2 bases removed from V and 4 bases from J, the gap between germline ends came to 15 bases. Germline V gene sequence: CDR1 LGHNA, CDR2 YNFKEQ. The CDR3 is 17 amino acids. The CDR3 DNA is TGTGCCAGCAGCCAAAATCGGGTCCAGGGATATAATTCACCCCTCCACTTT. This gives the protein CASSQNRVQGYNSPLHF.

The V gene is TRBV29-1, the J gene TRBJ2-1; 11 positions agree with TRBD2. Germline V CDR1 and CDR2: SQVTM, ANQGSEA. The CDR3 has 14 amino acids. The ends lost 4 bases at V and 4 bases at J; junction bases unmatched: 3. The CDR3 spells CSVVSGRGYNEQFF. The CDR3 bases are TGCAGCGTTGTTAGCGGGAGGGGATACAATGAGCAGTTCTTC.

V usage is TRBV5-5 and J usage is TRBJ2-5; 8 nucleotides agree with TRBD2. The CDR3 is 16 amino acids. The V segment lost 4 bases and the J segment 0 bases; nucleotides outside the gene matches: 8. CDR1 is SGHKS, CDR2 YYEKEE, per germline (reference sequence). In nucleotides, the CDR3 is TGTGCCAGCAGCATAGGGTCTAGCGGGTACCAAGAGACCCAGTACTTC. Translated, it gives CASSIGSSGYQETQYF.

The chain employs TRBV5-1 and TRBJ1-2, with 8 positions matching TRBD1. The J segment lost 8 bases and the V segment lost 4 bases, leaving 16 bases of the junction unmatched. The CDR3 sequence is 16 residues long. Germline-derived CDR1 and CDR2 are SGHRS and YFSETQ. CDR3 in DNA: TGCGCCAGCAGCCCGGACAGGGTGCTTCTGGCTGAAGGCTACACCTTC. Its protein is CASSPDRVLLAEGYTF.

The J gene is TRBJ1-1, the V gene TRBV6-1, with 10 bases aligning to TRBD1. The CDR3 totals 15 residues. Looked up from germline, CDR1 is MNHNS and CDR2 is SASEGT. The junction had 5 bases not matched to a gene; V was cut back by 7 bases and J by 0 bases. The CDR3 reads CASTETGGLNTEAFF. As DNA, the CDR3 is TGTGCCAGCACCGAGACAGGGGGCCTGAACACTGAAGCTTTCTTT.

The chain is built from TRBV9 and TRBJ1-2, with D possibly TRBD1 on 6 matching bases. V lost 3 bases and J 4 bases, leaving 22 bases between the germline ends. The CDR3 runs 17 residues. Germline CDR1 reads SGDLS; CDR2 reads YYNGEE. The CDR3 is CASSEGRGGLRGYGYTF. In DNA form, the CDR3 reads TGTGCCAGCAGCGAGGGGAGGGGGGGCCTCCGGGGCTATGGCTACACCTTC.